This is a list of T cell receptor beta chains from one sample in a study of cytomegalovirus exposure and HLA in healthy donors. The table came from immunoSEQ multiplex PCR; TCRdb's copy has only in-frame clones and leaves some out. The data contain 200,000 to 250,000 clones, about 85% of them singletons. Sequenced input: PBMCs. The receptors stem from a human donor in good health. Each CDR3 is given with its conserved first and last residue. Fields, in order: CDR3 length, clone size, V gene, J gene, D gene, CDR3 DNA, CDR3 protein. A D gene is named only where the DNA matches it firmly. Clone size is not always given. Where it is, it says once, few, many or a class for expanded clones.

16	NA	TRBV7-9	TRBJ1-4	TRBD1	TGTGCCAGCAGCTCTTACTCCGGGACAGGGGCAGAAAAACTGTTTTTT	CASSSYSGTGAEKLFF
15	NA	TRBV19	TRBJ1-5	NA	TGTGCCAGTAGTCGGGAGGAGGTTCGTAATCAGCCCCAGCATTTT	CASSREEVRNQPQHF
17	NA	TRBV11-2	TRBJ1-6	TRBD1	TGTGCCAGCAGCTTGGGGACAGGGGGCGCATTCCGTTCACCCCTCCACTTT	CASSLGTGGAFRSPLHF
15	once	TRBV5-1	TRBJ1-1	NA	TGCGCCAGCAGCTTGGCTACCGGAGGTGGCACTGAAGCTTTCTTT	CASSLATGGGTEAFF
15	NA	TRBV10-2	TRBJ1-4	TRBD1	TGCGCCAGCAGTTCCTCCGGGACAGGGAATGAAAAACTGTTTTTT	CASSSSGTGNEKLFF
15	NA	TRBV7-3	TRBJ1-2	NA	TGTGCCAGCAGCTTAACTCCAGGGTTAGTAAGCGGCTACACCTTC	CASSLTPGLVSGYTF
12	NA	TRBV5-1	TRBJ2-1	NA	TGCGCCAGCAGACAGGGTGCGGCTGAGCAGTTCTTC	CASRQGAAEQFF
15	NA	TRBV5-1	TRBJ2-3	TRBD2	TGCGCCACCACAATCCTAGCGGGGACCACAGATACGCAGTATTTT	CATTILAGTTDTQYF
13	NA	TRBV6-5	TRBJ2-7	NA	TGTGCCAGCAGGCGGGACGGCTCCTACGAGCAGTACTTC	CASRRDGSYEQYF
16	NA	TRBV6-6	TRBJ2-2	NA	TGTGCCAGCAGTTACTCGCGTTTACCCTTATCCGGGGAGCTGTTTTTT	CASSYSRLPLSGELFF
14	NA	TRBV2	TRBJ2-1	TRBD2	TGTGCCGGAACGACTAGCGGGAGTAGGAATGAGCAGTTCTTC	CAGTTSGSRNEQFF
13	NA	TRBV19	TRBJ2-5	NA	TGTGCCAGTAGTAACGGGTGGCGAGAGACCCAGTACTTC	CASSNGWRETQYF
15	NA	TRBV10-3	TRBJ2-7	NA	TGTGCCATCAGTGGTCGTCTAGAAGATTCCTACGAGCAGTACTTC	CAISGRLEDSYEQYF
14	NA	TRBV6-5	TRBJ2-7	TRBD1	TGTGCCAGCACCAGTGCAGGGGGCAAGTACGAGCAGTACTTC	CASTSAGGKYEQYF
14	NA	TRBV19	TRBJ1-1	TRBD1	TGTGCCACCGGACAGGGAAAACGGAACACTGAAGCTTTCTTT	CATGQGKRNTEAFF
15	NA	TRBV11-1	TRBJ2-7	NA	TGTGCCAGCAGCTTAGCGTTGGACAGCCACTACGAGCAGTACTTC	CASSLALDSHYEQYF
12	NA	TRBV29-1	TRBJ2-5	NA	TGCAGCGTTGTTTTGGGGCAGGAGACCCAGTACTTC	CSVVLGQETQYF
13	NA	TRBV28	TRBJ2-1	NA	TGTGCCAGCACGCCACAAGCCTACAATGAGCAGTTCTTC	CASTPQAYNEQFF
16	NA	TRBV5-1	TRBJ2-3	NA	TGCGCCAGCAGCTCAGCTAGCATTGGGGGCACAGATACGCAGTATTTT	CASSSASIGGTDTQYF
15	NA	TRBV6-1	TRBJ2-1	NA	TGTGCCAGCAGCTCAGGCGGGGCCTCCTACAATGAGCAGTTCTTC	CASSSGGASYNEQFF
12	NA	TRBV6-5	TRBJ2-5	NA	TGTGCCAGCAGTTCAGGGCAAGAGACCCAGTACTTC	CASSSGQETQYF
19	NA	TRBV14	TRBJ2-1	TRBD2	TGTGCCAGCAGCCAAGTTGCCCCTAGCGGGAGGGCCGGCTACAATGAGCAGTTCTTC	CASSQVAPSGRAGYNEQFF
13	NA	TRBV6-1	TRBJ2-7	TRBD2	TGTGCCAGCAGAGCGGGAGGTGCTTACGAGCAGTACTTC	CASRAGGAYEQYF
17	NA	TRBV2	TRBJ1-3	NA	TGTGCCCTGCGGGGGGTCCTCAGGGGCCTCTCTGGAAACACCATATATTTT	CALRGVLRGLSGNTIYF
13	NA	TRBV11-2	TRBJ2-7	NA	TGTGCCAGCAGCTTAACAGGATACAACGAGCAGTACTTC	CASSLTGYNEQYF
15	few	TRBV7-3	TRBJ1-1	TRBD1	TGTGCCAGCAGCTCGGGCAGGGGGCAAACGGCTGAAGCTTTCTTT	CASSSGRGQTAEAFF
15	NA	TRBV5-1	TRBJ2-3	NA	TGCGCCAGCAGCTTGGGGAGCGGTTACACAGATACGCAGTATTTT	CASSLGSGYTDTQYF
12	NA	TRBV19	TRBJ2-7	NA	TGTGCCAGTAGAGGGGTTATGGGCGAGCAGTACTTC	CASRGVMGEQYF
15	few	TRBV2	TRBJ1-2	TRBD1	TGTGCCAGCAGTGAAAGGACAGGACGAGTTAATGGCTACACCTTC	CASSERTGRVNGYTF
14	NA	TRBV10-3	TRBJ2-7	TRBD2	TGTGCCATCAGCGGTAGCGGGAGGGCGTCGGAGCAGTACTTC	CAISGSGRASEQYF
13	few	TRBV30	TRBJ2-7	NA	TGTGCCCTAAATCACAGGGGGGGTTACGAGCAGTACTTC	CALNHRGGYEQYF
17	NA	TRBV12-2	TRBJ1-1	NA	TGTGCAAGTCGCTTAGAAGCCAGGACAGGGGGTCTCACTGAAGCTTTCTTT	CASRLEARTGGLTEAFF
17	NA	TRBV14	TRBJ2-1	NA	TGTGCCAGCAGCCAAGAAAGACGCGGAAGGACCTACAATGAGCAGTTCTTC	CASSQERRGRTYNEQFF
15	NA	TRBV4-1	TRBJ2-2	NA	TGCGCCAGCAGCCAAGGAAACTGGGGGGTGGGGGAGCTGTTTTTT	CASSQGNWGVGELFF
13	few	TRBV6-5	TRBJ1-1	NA	TGTGCCAGCAGTTACTCCGTGAACACTGAAGCTTTCTTT	CASSYSVNTEAFF
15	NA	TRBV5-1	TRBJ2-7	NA	TGCGCCAGCAGCAGTATACGGGAGATCGGAGGCGAGCAGTACTTC	CASSSIREIGGEQYF
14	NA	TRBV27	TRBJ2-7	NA	TGTGCCAGCAGTTTCCTCGGGTCGATCTACGAGCAGTACTTC	CASSFLGSIYEQYF
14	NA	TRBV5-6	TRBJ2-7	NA	TGTGCCAGCAGCTCATTTAACAGGCCCTACGAGCAGTACTTC	CASSSFNRPYEQYF
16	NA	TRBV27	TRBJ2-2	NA	TGTGCCAGCACCCCCTCGTGGAGGGGGAACACCGGGGAGCTGTTTTTT	CASTPSWRGNTGELFF
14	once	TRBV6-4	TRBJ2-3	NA	TGTGCCACAATACAGAGAAGCAGCACAGATACGCAGTATTTT	CATIQRSSTDTQYF
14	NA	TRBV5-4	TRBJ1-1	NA	TGTGCCAGCAGCTTGGGTTCAGGGGAGACTGAAGCTTTCTTT	CASSLGSGETEAFF
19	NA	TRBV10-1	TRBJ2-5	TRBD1	TGCGCCAACCGGTCCTCGACAGGGTTGGTCCTTCAATACCAAGAGACCCAGTACTTC	CANRSSTGLVLQYQETQYF
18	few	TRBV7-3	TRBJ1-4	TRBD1	TGTGCCAGCAGCTTACCTCCTATAAGACAGGGGGGTTATGAAAAACTGTTTTTT	CASSLPPIRQGGYEKLFF
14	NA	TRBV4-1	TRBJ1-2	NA	TGCGCCAGCAGCCAACCGCGACAGCCCTATGGCTACACCTTC	CASSQPRQPYGYTF
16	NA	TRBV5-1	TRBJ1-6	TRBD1	TGCGCCAGCAGCCTACGGACAGGGTGGGTAGATTCACCCCTCCACTTT	CASSLRTGWVDSPLHF
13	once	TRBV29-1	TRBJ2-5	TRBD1	TGCAGCGTCCAACCAGGGGGTGGGGAGACCCAGTACTTC	CSVQPGGGETQYF
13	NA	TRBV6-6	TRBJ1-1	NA	TGTGCCAGCAGTTCGGTTCAGAACACTGAAGCTTTCTTT	CASSSVQNTEAFF